In this sample, the clone carrying this T cell receptor beta chain turned up a few times. Its antigen is not identified. The J segment lost 0 bases and the V segment lost 4 bases, leaving 8 bases of the junction unmatched. Looked up from germline, CDR1 is SGHVS and CDR2 is FQNEAQ. The CDR3 length is 17 residues. A multiplex PCR was run with 60 Vbeta primers and 13 Jbeta primers. TCRdb's copy holds only in-frame clones and misses some; the assay was immunoSEQ multiplex PCR. The table has some 150,000 clones, approximately 80% seen once. These data come from a study of cytomegalovirus exposure and HLA in healthy donors. Study results and limitations: Most CMV-associated TCR beta chains appeared HLA-restricted in a later analysis. In a later analysis, a genetic analysis reported fewer productive-TCR N-insertions in an Asian-associated ancestry cluster than the cohort average. The only immune exposure information that was available was CMV serostatus.

Input material: PBMCs. The rearrangement joins TRBV7-8 to TRBJ1-5, with 8 nucleotides matching TRBD1. The TCR comes from a woman aged 18 to 35 in good health and CMV-seropositive. CDR3 loop: CASSSRRTGFSNQPQHF. In nucleotides, the CDR3 is TGTGCCAGCAGCTCCCGAAGGACAGGGTTTAGCAATCAGCCCCAGCATTTT.